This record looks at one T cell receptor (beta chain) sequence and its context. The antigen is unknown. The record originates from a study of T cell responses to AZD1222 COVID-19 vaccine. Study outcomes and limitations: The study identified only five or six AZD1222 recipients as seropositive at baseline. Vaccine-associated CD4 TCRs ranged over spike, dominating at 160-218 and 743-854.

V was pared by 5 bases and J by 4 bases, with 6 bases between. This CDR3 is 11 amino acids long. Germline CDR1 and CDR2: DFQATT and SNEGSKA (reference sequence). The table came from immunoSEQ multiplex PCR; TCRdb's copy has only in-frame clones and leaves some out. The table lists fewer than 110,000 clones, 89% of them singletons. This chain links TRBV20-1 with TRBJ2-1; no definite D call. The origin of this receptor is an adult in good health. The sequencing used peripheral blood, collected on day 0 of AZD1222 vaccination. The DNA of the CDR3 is TGCAGTGCTGTTAAATACAATGAGCAGTTCTTC. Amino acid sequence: CSAVKYNEQFF.